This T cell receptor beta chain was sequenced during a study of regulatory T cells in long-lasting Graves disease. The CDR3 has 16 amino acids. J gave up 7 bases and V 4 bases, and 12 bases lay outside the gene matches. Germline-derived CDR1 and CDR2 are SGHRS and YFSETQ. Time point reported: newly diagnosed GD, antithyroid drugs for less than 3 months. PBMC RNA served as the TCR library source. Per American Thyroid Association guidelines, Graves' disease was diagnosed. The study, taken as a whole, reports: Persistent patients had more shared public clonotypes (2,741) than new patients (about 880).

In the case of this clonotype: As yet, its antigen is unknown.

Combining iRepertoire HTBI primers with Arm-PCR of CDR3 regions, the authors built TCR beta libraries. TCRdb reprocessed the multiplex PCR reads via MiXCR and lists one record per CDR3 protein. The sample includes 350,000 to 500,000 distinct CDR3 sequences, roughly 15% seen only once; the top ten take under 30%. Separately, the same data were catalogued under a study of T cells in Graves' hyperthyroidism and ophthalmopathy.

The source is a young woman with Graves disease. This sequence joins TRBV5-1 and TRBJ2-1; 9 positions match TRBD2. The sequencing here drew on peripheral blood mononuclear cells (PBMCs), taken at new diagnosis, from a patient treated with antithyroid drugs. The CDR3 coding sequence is TGCGCCAGCAGCCGGGGAGGCGGGAGGGCCGGGAATGAGCAGTTCTTC. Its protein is CASSRGGGRAGNEQFF.